This TCR beta chain derives from a study of T-cell memory formation after mild COVID-19. Whole-study context: In these data, TCR clusters were largely donor specific.

TCRdb analysed the 5' RACE reads with MiXCR anew, one entry per CDR3 protein. Of about 350,000 distinct CDR3 sequences in the sample, roughly 13% were seen once. Overall study results and limits: Among clones peaking at day 37 in the second wave, SARS-CoV-2 specificity remained unconfirmed. Day 15 to 85 contracting clones showed balanced CD4/CD8; later expanders leaned CD4+.

This clonotype was counted a few times. The antigen remains unidentified. The CDR3 extends over 15 amino acids. Germline V CDR1 and CDR2: SGHAT, FQNNGV. V lost 5 bases and J 1 base, leaving 12 bases between the germline ends. The receptor was isolated from a man aged 18 to 30 who had mild COVID-19 (a few samples of this study predate the infection). Cell type and time point are not known. Sequenced: PBMCs or a T cell subset sorted from them (not recorded which). The chain joins TRBV11-2 to TRBJ2-1; no clear D. For the CDR3, the DNA is TGTGCCAGCAGCCCCGACTGGGGATCCTACAATGAGCAGTTCTTC. Amino acid sequence: CASSPDWGSYNEQFF.